The sequence of this T cell receptor (beta chain) was determined in a study of T cell changes during pregnancy in multiple sclerosis. CDR1 MNHNS and CDR2 SASEGT come from the germline V gene. The length of the CDR3 is 14 residues. Losses at the gene ends were 6 bases for V and 1 base for J; bases not matched to a gene: 3. Here immunoSEQ multiplex PCR was the method, and the copy in TCRdb shows in-frame clones only, minus some. Of tens of thousands of clones in the sample, 90% to 95% were seen once. The clonotype originates from a female donor in good health, enrolled as a control in a pregnancy study. The specimen was CD4+ T cells from peripheral blood mononuclear cells, collected in the third trimester of pregnancy. The rearrangement joins TRBV6-1 to TRBJ1-1; TRBD1 matches at 9 bases. The CDR3 reads CASRQGAGNTEAFF. In nucleotides, the CDR3 is TGTGCCAGCAGACAGGGGGCTGGGAACACTGAAGCTTTCTTT.